These T cell receptor beta chains were read from a single sample in a study of blood T cell repertoires in COVID-19. TCRdb's table, derived via immunoSEQ multiplex PCR, lists solely in-frame clones and lacks some. The table shows 150,000 or so clones, with nearly 80% occurring only once. Specimen: PBMCs or T cells enriched from blood (not recorded which). The receptor set was obtained from a woman between 50 and 59 years old who had recovered from COVID-19. CDR3s include the opening cysteine and the closing phenylalanine or tryptophan. A D gene is named only where the DNA matches it firmly. Clone size is not always given. Where it is, it says once, few, many or a class for expanded clones.

CDR3 DNA	CDR3 protein	V gene	clone size	J gene	D gene
TGTGCCAGCAGCGGTACAGCCTATGGCTACACCTTC	CASSGTAYGYTF	TRBV7-9	-	TRBJ1-2	-
TGTGCCAGCAGCGTTCCCCAGGGGAATGGCTACACCTTC	CASSVPQGNGYTF	TRBV9	-	TRBJ1-2	-
TGTGCCAGCAGCTCTACAAACGGGGGGCTCGGGCAGCCCCAGCATTTT	CASSSTNGGLGQPQHF	TRBV7-8	few	TRBJ1-5	-
TGCGCCAGCAGCTTGCGGTACACCGGGGAGCTGTTTTTT	CASSLRYTGELFF	TRBV5-1	-	TRBJ2-2	-
TGCGCCAGCAGCTGGACTAGCGGGAGCTCCTACAATGAGCAGTTCTTC	CASSWTSGSSYNEQFF	TRBV5-1	-	TRBJ2-1	TRBD2
TGCGCCAGCCTCCCCTCGACAGGTGCCACCGGGGAGCTGTTTTTT	CASLPSTGATGELFF	TRBV5-1	-	TRBJ2-2	-
TGTGCCAGCAGCTTATACGGGGGGTACAATGAGCAGTTCTTC	CASSLYGGYNEQFF	TRBV11-2	once	TRBJ2-1	TRBD2
TGTGCCAGCAGCTTAGCTCACGGGACTAGCACAGATACGCAGTATTTT	CASSLAHGTSTDTQYF	TRBV7-8	-	TRBJ2-3	-
TGTGCCACGGGCAGGGCGGAGAATGGCTACACCTTC	CATGRAENGYTF	TRBV25-1	few	TRBJ1-2	-
TGTGCCAGCAGCCAAGATCTGCAGGATGGCTACACCTTC	CASSQDLQDGYTF	TRBV3-1/TRBV3-2	few	TRBJ1-2	-
TGTGCCAGCAGCGAGGGGCCCTCCAAAAACATTCAGTACTTC	CASSEGPSKNIQYF	TRBV9	few	TRBJ2-4	-
TGTGCCAGCAGTTACTCACAGTCAAGTCAGCCCCAGCATTTT	CASSYSQSSQPQHF	TRBV6-2/TRBV6-3	many	TRBJ1-5	-
TGTGCCAGCACCCCCGAGGGGAGGGCCAATGAGCAGTTCTTC	CASTPEGRANEQFF	TRBV7-9	few	TRBJ2-1	TRBD2
TGCGCCAGCAGCGGCCGGGACAGGGGTGTCAATGAGCAGTTCTTC	CASSGRDRGVNEQFF	TRBV4-1	-	TRBJ2-1	TRBD1
TGTGCCATCAGACCGGGACAGGGAGACTATGGCTACACCTTC	CAIRPGQGDYGYTF	TRBV10-3	-	TRBJ1-2	TRBD1
TGTGCCAGCAGCCTATTGGGACAGGGAAATGAAAAACTGTTTTTT	CASSLLGQGNEKLFF	TRBV11-3	once	TRBJ1-4	TRBD1
TGTGCCAGCAGTTATCCCGGGAGGGGTGGCTTCGAGCAGTACTTC	CASSYPGRGGFEQYF	TRBV6-6	-	TRBJ2-7	TRBD2
TGTGCCAGCAGCTTCTCAGGACTAGCGGGGGTGGTCCAGACCCAGTACTTC	CASSFSGLAGVVQTQYF	TRBV7-9	-	TRBJ2-5	TRBD2
TGCGCCAGCAGCCATGCCGGGGTAAGCAATCAGCCCCAGCATTTT	CASSHAGVSNQPQHF	TRBV4-1	-	TRBJ1-5	-
TGTGCCAGGACTAGCGGGTCCACTTCGAGCTCCTACAATGAGCAGTTCTTC	CARTSGSTSSSYNEQFF	TRBV2	-	TRBJ2-1	TRBD2
TGCGCCAGCAGCTTGGAGGGACCCCGTACAGGGTGGCAAGAGACCCAGTACTTC	CASSLEGPRTGWQETQYF	TRBV5-1	-	TRBJ2-5	-
TGTGCCAGCAGTTTACAGACTACCTCAGACGCGAACACCGGGGAGCTGTTTTTT	CASSLQTTSDANTGELFF	TRBV27	-	TRBJ2-2	-
TGTGCCATCCGGGACAGGCAGAACACTGAAGCTTTCTTT	CAIRDRQNTEAFF	TRBV10-3	few	TRBJ1-1	TRBD1
TGTGCCAGTACCAACCCGGACGGGGCTAACTATGGCTACACCTTC	CASTNPDGANYGYTF	TRBV19	-	TRBJ1-2	-
TGTGCCAGCGTTTACAGGGGCCTCAATGAAAAACTGTTTTTT	CASVYRGLNEKLFF	TRBV2	once	TRBJ1-4	TRBD1
TGTGCCAGCAGCTTGGAGATGGGCAGTCCCCTAGAGCAGTACTTC	CASSLEMGSPLEQYF	TRBV5-4	-	TRBJ2-7	-
TGTGCCAGCAGCTTAGGTGGGCTAAAGGAGCCCCAGCATTTT	CASSLGGLKEPQHF	TRBV13	-	TRBJ1-5	-
TGTGCCTGGAGTGTGACACAGAACACTGAAGCTTTCTTT	CAWSVTQNTEAFF	TRBV30	-	TRBJ1-1	-
TGTGCCAGTAGTCCGGGACATGGGAATTCACCCCTCCACTTT	CASSPGHGNSPLHF	TRBV19	few	TRBJ1-6	-
TGTGCCAGCAGGGGACAGGTCTCTGGAAACACCATATATTTT	CASRGQVSGNTIYF	TRBV2	-	TRBJ1-3	TRBD1
TGTGCCATCAGTGACAAGCCCTATGGCTACACCTTC	CAISDKPYGYTF	TRBV10-3	-	TRBJ1-2	-
TGTGCCAGCAGTGAAGGAGCGGGAGGAACCTACGAGCAGTACTTC	CASSEGAGGTYEQYF	TRBV2	-	TRBJ2-7	TRBD2
TGTGCCAGCAGCTCTCGACTGACAGGGACCTACGAGCAGTACTTC	CASSSRLTGTYEQYF	TRBV13	-	TRBJ2-7	TRBD1
TGTGCCAGCAGCTCACAGCGGGGGGGCACTACGCAGTATTTT	CASSSQRGGTTQYF	TRBV7-2	few	TRBJ2-3	TRBD2
TGTGCCAGCAGCCCTCCAGGGCTTACCTACGAGCAGTACTTC	CASSPPGLTYEQYF	TRBV28	once	TRBJ2-7	-
TGCGCCAGCAGCAACCGGGACAGCTTCTATGGCTACACCTTC	CASSNRDSFYGYTF	TRBV5-1	-	TRBJ1-2	TRBD1
TGTGCCAGCAGGGATCCAGGGGTGAGGAACGGGGAGCTGTTTTTT	CASRDPGVRNGELFF	TRBV6-5	-	TRBJ2-2	-
TGCAGCGTTGTCCTAATGACGACTAGCACAGATACGCAGTATTTT	CSVVLMTTSTDTQYF	TRBV29-1	-	TRBJ2-3	-
TGTGCCAGCAGTACCCCGGAGGTCAGCTCTGGAAACACCATATATTTT	CASSTPEVSSGNTIYF	TRBV28	-	TRBJ1-3	-
TGTGCCAGCAGTTACGGACTAGCGGGAGCCTACAATGAGCAGTTCTTC	CASSYGLAGAYNEQFF	TRBV13	once	TRBJ2-1	TRBD2
TGTGCCAGCCCGTCACAGGGTTGGGAGCTGTTTTTT	CASPSQGWELFF	TRBV6-5	-	TRBJ2-2	-